The entry that follows covers one T cell receptor (beta chain) sequence. This sample was included in a study of T cell clones after liver transplantation. V dropped 7 bases and J dropped 1 base, with 16 bases sitting between them. The CDR3 consists of 15 residues. CDR1 and CDR2 from the germline V gene are LNHDA and SQIVND (reference sequence). Here immunoSEQ multiplex PCR was the method, and the copy in TCRdb shows in-frame clones only, minus some. The sample shows under 90,000 clones, about four fifths of them seen only once. The chain has TRBV19 and TRBJ1-1, with a possible D match to TRBD1 (6 bases). Sample: CD4+ T cells from blood, taken before liver transplant. The clonotype originates from a human donor who received a liver transplant. The CDR3, as DNA: TGTGCCAGTATAGGGGGGTTGGGAACGAACACTGAAGCTTTCTTT. Protein: CASIGGLGTNTEAFF.